The T cell receptor beta chain described here comes from a study of OX40 agonist ivuxolimab in advanced cancers. Profiling relied on immunoSEQ multiplex PCR, and the TCRdb table lists in-frame clones only, not all of them. The sample has 45,000 to 55,000 clones, about 76% seen once; the top ten hold 5.5% to 7%. Germline CDR1 is SGHNT and CDR2 is YENEEA. Trimming cost V 3 bases and J 5 bases, with 10 bases left between them. CDR3 length: 13 amino acids. The V and J genes are TRBV11-3 and TRBJ1-1; D gene uncertain. This specimen was CD4+ or CD8+ T cells sorted from blood, taken in a trial of the OX40 agonist ivuxolimab. The clonotype originates from an adult with an advanced solid tumor such as melanoma, head and neck, liver or kidney cancer. CDR3 nucleotide sequence: TGTGCCAGCAGCTTCGAAGTTTGGACTGAAGCTTTCTTT. Protein product: CASSFEVWTEAFF.